The 7 T cell receptor beta chains below were found in one sample sequenced in a study of T-cell reconstitution after alpha-beta-depleted transplantation in children. The TCRbeta library was prepared with unique molecular identifiers. One entry per CDR3 protein, called by TCRdb with MiXCR from the PCR reads. The sample has 440,000 or so distinct CDR3 sequences, roughly two fifths seen once; the top ten hold 25% to 30%. The specimen was PBMCs, collected before TCRalphabeta/CD19-depleted stem cell transplant. Receptors originate from a girl aged 2 to 9 with aplastic anemia, due to receive a stem cell transplant.

V usage is TRBV27 and J usage is TRBJ2-4; D is ambiguous. CDR1 and CDR2 (germline): MNHEY, SMNVEV (reference sequence). The CDR3 extends over 16 amino acids. The V gene lost 6 bases and the J gene lost 0 bases, with 15 bases spanning the gap. The CDR3 reads CASRKTLERAKNIQYF. The CDR3 DNA sequence: TGTGCCAGCAGGAAGACCCTTGAACGAGCCAAAAACATTCAGTACTTC.

The chain employs TRBV4-2 and TRBJ2-7, with 9 bases identical to TRBD2. The V gene's germline CDR1 is LGHNA and CDR2 YNFKEQ. CDR3 length equals 15 residues. With 6 bases clipped from V and 2 bases from J, the junction kept 8 bases outside the gene matches. This CDR3 is CASSPVAGAPYEQYF. Written as DNA, the CDR3 is TGTGCCAGCAGTCCAGTAGCGGGAGCCCCCTACGAGCAGTACTTC.

The chain combines TRBV27 with TRBJ2-6; D remains unclear. The V gene's germline CDR1 is MNHEY and CDR2 SMNVEV (reference sequence). This CDR3 is 20 amino acids long. V was shortened by 2 bases and J by 0 bases, with 20 bases between the two germline ends. The CDR3 coding sequence is TGTGCCAGCAGTTTAGGTTTGGACCAAACCCCTGACTCTGGGGCCAACGTCCTGACTTTC. Translating it yields CASSLGLDQTPDSGANVLTF.

The chain employs TRBV5-1 and TRBJ2-1; TRBD2 might be the D (5 bases). V lost 2 bases and J 7 bases, leaving 13 bases between the germline ends. CDR1 is SGHRS, CDR2 YFSETQ, per germline. The CDR3 runs to 14 residues. The DNA for the CDR3 is TGCGCCAGCAGCTTTTCGGGGTTAAGGAATGAGCAGTTCTTC. Translated, it gives CASSFSGLRNEQFF. The full variable domain, its missing parts supplied by reference TRBV5-1 and TRBJ2-1, is KAGVTQTPRYLIKTRGQQVTLSCSPISGHRSVSWYQQTPGQGLQFLFEYFSETQRNKGNFPGRFSGRQFSNSRSEMNVSTLELGDSALYLCASSFSGLRNEQFFGPGTRLTVL.

This clonotype was recorded many times. The rearrangement links TRBV27 to TRBJ2-3, with 7 bases that match TRBD1. The V gene's germline CDR1 is MNHEY and CDR2 SMNVEV (reference sequence). The CDR3 is 16 amino acids. J was trimmed by 1 base and V by 4 bases; bases with no gene match: 8. CDR3 in DNA: TGTGCCAGCAGTTCAATACAGGGGACCGGCACAGATACGCAGTATTTT. Translating it yields CASSSIQGTGTDTQYF.

Regarding this clonotype: At one boundary the junction diverges from the germline segment, which might be a read error. The rearrangement joins TRBV7-8 to TRBJ2-4, with a tentative D call TRBD2 (6 bases). CDR1 and CDR2 from the germline V gene are SGHVS and FQNEAQ. The CDR3 loop spans 15 amino acids. CDR3: CASSLTTSGRNILYF. DNA of the CDR3: TGTGCCAGCAGCTTAACTACTTCAGGGAGGAACATTCTGTACTTC. Looking up the rest from reference TRBV7-8 and TRBJ2-4 gives the full variable domain: GAGVSQSPRYKVAKRGQDVALRCDPISGHVSLFWYQQALGQGPEFLTYFQNEAQLDKSGLPSDRFFAERPEGSVSTLKIQRTQQEDSAVYLCASSLTTSGRNILYFGAGTRLSVL.

This chain joins TRBV20-1 and TRBJ1-4; a possible D gene is TRBD1 (6 bases). Germline CDR1 reads DFQATT; CDR2 reads SNEGSKA (reference sequence). This CDR3 contains 17 residues. V gave up 3 bases and J gave up 0 bases, with 17 bases separating them. CDR3 sequence reads: CSASYQGSIATNEKLFF. The CDR3, as DNA: TGCAGTGCTAGTTACCAGGGGTCTATTGCAACTAATGAAAAACTGTTTTTT.